The 5 T cell receptor beta chains presented below share a single source sample, sequenced in a study of long-term antiretroviral therapy in people with HIV. Sequencing used immunoSEQ v3.0 at survey level. TCRdb keeps only in-frame clones here, not all; method: immunoSEQ multiplex PCR. The repertoire holds 27,000 or so clones, with 80% to 85% as singletons. The sample here was unsorted PBMCs, taken 2.9 years after starting antiretroviral therapy. These TCRs come from a man in his forties or fifties with HIV.

The chain carries TRBV27 and TRBJ1-2; maybe TRBD1 (5 bases). The length of the CDR3 is 13 residues. Germline V gene data show CDR1 as MNHEY and CDR2 as SMNVEV (reference sequence). V shed 5 bases and J shed 8 bases, with 15 bases lying between them. The CDR3 loop reads CASSPDSKWGYTF. The CDR3 bases are TGTGCCAGCAGTCCCGACAGTAAATGGGGCTACACCTTC.

The chain links TRBV4-3 to TRBJ1-2; D is uncertain. Germline V CDR1 and CDR2: LGHNA, YSLEER. V lost 6 bases, J lost 0 bases, and 14 bases lay in between. The CDR3 runs to 15 residues. The CDR3 coding sequence is TGCGCCAGCAGACCTAACAGTGCAGCTAACTATGGCTACACCTTC. Amino acids: CASRPNSAANYGYTF.

The rearrangement joins TRBV27 to TRBJ2-2; weak D call: TRBD1 (5 bases). The CDR3 is 16 residues long. Germline CDR1 and CDR2: MNHEY and SMNVEV (reference sequence). V lost 5 bases to trimming and J lost 1 base, with 14 bases between them. The CDR3 region has the DNA TGTGCCAGCAGTCTCTTGGTCCAGGGGAACACCGGGGAGCTGTTTTTT. Translated: CASSLLVQGNTGELFF.

The chain combines TRBV5-1 with TRBJ2-7, with 7 bases lining up with TRBD1. The CDR3 is made up of 16 amino acids. V gave up 1 base and J gave up 2 bases; unmatched junction bases: 9. Germline V gives CDR1 SGHRS, CDR2 YFSETQ. CDR3 residues: CASSLRINRGTYEQYF. CDR3 nucleotide sequence: TGCGCCAGCAGCTTGAGGATAAACAGGGGAACCTACGAGCAGTACTTC.

The chain joins TRBV29-1 to TRBJ2-3; 7 nucleotides match TRBD1. The trim removed 4 bases at V and 4 bases at J, leaving 8 bases unmatched. This CDR3 is 14 amino acids long. Germline V gene sequence: CDR1 SQVTM, CDR2 ANQGSEA. The CDR3 loop is CSVARQGIADTQYF. Written as DNA, the CDR3 is TGCAGCGTTGCCAGACAGGGAATCGCAGATACGCAGTATTTT.